This TCR beta chain was obtained from a study of OX40 agonist ivuxolimab in advanced cancers. Looking at the study overall: Ivuxolimab was a fully human IgG2 agonistic monoclonal antibody targeting the costimulatory receptor OX40 (CD134). Among the 50 to 55 dose-escalation patients, roughly 20 had hepatocellular carcinoma, 15 or so melanoma, 9 renal cell carcinoma and 9 head and neck cancer. The paper describes the monotherapy dose-escalation part (N ≈ 52 patients) of the phase I trial of ivuxolimab. Peripheral TCRbeta sequencing was intended to test whether TCR sequence diversity was altered and clonal T-cell expansion was caused by ivuxolimab. Patients were allowed to have had prior anti-PD-1, anti-PD-L1 or anti-CTLA-4 therapy, and approximately 40% of the dose-escalation patients had been treated with checkpoint inhibitors. Partial responses occurred in three dose-escalation patients: two with cutaneous melanoma and one with hepatocellular carcinoma. In the dose-escalation cohort, more than 80% of patients were male, and the mean age was 60 years with a range of roughly 23 to 79. Intravenous ivuxolimab was administered to patients every 2 weeks at six dose levels: 0.01, 0.1, 0.3, 1.5, 3 and 10 mg/kg.

Of note for this clone: Its specific antigen is unknown. No base qualities exist here, and no much larger clone lies one base off it.

Genomic DNA was isolated from the sorted cells so that the TCRbeta CDR3 region could be sequenced. The immunoSEQ Assay was used for sequencing of TCRbeta CDR3 regions. TCRdb retrieved this table from immuneACCESS and kept in-frame rearrangements only. Not all clones are present; in checked studies, unresolved V genes account for under half, and no reason is known for the remainder. The sample table holds about 19,000 clones, of which roughly 68% were seen once. Together, the top ten hold approximately 11% of the sample. Overall study outcomes, separate from this receptor: Which antigens the clonally expanded peripheral T cells were specific for was not determined. In partial responders in the 0.1-3.0 mg/kg groups, normalized peripheral clonal expansion was found to be among the lowest, especially among CD8+ T cells. Low levels of normalized T-cell clonal expansion were also shown by some nonresponding patients. At doses of 0.1 to 3.0 mg/kg, clonal expansion of both CD4+ and CD8+ blood T cells was observed from baseline to week 6. After ivuxolimab, more expanded clones were found on average in CD8+ T cells than in CD4+ T cells.

Patients with a history of autoimmune disease or receiving systemic immunosuppression were excluded from the trial. Peripheral blood for TCR sequencing was collected from all dose cohorts at baseline, on cycle 4 day 1, and on cycle 7 day 1. The samples were taken from a phase I, first-in-human, multicenter, open-label dose-escalation trial of ivuxolimab. Adults with locally advanced or metastatic melanoma, renal cell carcinoma, hepatocellular carcinoma or head and neck squamous cell carcinoma were enrolled in the trial. CD4+ and CD8+ T cells were sorted separately from peripheral blood before TCR sequencing. The starting material was CD4+ or CD8+ T cells sorted from blood, obtained in a trial of the OX40 agonist ivuxolimab. This receptor was identified in an adult with an advanced solid tumor such as melanoma, head and neck, liver or kidney cancer.

The nucleotide sequence is given as TGTGCCAGCTCCCCCCCGGGACGTTTAAGCACAGATACGCAGTATTTT. Translated, this gives CASSPPGRLSTDTQYF. The chain was built from TRBV18 and TRBJ2-3; the D gene assignment is perhaps TRBD1 or TRBD2, with each matching 5 bases. Trimming at the junction amounts to 6 bases on V and 0 bases on J, and the germline ends lie 16 bases apart. Counted from cysteine to phenylalanine, this CDR3 has 16 amino acids. Only the CDR3 DNA is retained, 48 bases long and in frame from the first base. As encoded in the germline V gene, CDR1 is KGHSH while CDR2 is LQKENI. The full variable domain, with segments outside the CDR3 supplied by the reference TRBV18 and TRBJ2-3 proteins, appears as NAGVMQNPRHLVRRRGQEARLRCSPMKGHSHVYWYRQLPEEGLKFMVYLQKENIIDESGMPKERFSAEFPKEGPSILRIQQVVRGDSAAYFCASSPPGRLSTDTQYFGPGTRLTVL.